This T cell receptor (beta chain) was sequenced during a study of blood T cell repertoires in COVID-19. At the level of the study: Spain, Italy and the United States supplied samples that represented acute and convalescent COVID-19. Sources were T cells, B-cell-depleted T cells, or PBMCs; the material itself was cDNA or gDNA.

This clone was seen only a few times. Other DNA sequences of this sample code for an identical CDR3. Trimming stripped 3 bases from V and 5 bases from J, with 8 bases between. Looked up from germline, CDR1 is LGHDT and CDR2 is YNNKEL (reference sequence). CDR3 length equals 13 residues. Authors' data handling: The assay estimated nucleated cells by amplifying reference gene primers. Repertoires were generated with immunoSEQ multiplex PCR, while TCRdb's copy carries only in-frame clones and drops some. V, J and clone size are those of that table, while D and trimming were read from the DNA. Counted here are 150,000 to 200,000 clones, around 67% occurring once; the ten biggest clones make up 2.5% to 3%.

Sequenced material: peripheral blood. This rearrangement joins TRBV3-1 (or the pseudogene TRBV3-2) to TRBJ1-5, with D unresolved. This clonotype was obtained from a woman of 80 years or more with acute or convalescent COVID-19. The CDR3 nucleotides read TGTGCCAGCAGCCAGGGTCGGGATCAGCCCCAGCATTTT. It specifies CASSQGRDQPQHF.